Sequencing of this TCR beta chain was carried out in a study of blood T cell repertoires in COVID-19. This CDR3 spans 17 amino acids. The germline V and J ends were trimmed by 1 base and 0 bases, with 10 bases remaining between them. CDR1 and CDR2 from the germline V gene are PRHDT and FYEKMQ (reference sequence). Assay: immunoSEQ multiplex PCR; the TCRdb copy retains only in-frame clones and omits some. This sample has 100,000 to 150,000 clones, with around 89% found just once. The sequence was obtained from a man aged 55 to 70 with COVID-19, enrolled during active disease. The genes are TRBV13 and TRBJ1-6; D gene ambiguous. Sequencing used peripheral blood. The CDR3 region is CASSLERSSSYNSPLHF. The CDR3 DNA is TGTGCCAGCAGCTTAGAGAGGAGTAGCTCCTATAATTCACCCCTCCACTTT.